The T cell receptor beta chain under discussion was sequenced for a study of blood T cell repertoires in COVID-19. A single count supports this clone. Seattle cases were enrolled at active infection and followed longitudinally. In the study's own analysis: Nucleated cell number was recorded as an estimate derived from reference gene primer amplification. Produced via immunoSEQ multiplex PCR; TCRdb's table is partial and in-frame only. V, J and clone size are taken as reported in that table, and D and trimming were inferred from the DNA itself. Here the sample spans about 140,000 clones, around 90% being singletons. Germline V gene data show CDR1 as MNHNS and CDR2 as SASEGT. The ends were cut back, 3 bases at V and 1 base at J, with 11 bases in the middle. The CDR3 runs 15 residues.

This chain connects TRBV6-1 to TRBJ2-3; a weak D match, TRBD2 (6 bases). This TCR was sampled from a human donor with COVID-19, enrolled during active disease. The donor label of this sample is uncertain. Source material: peripheral blood. The CDR3 bases are TGTGCCAGCAGTGAGGAGGGGTCGGGCACAGATACGCAGTATTTT. It translates to CASSEEGSGTDTQYF.